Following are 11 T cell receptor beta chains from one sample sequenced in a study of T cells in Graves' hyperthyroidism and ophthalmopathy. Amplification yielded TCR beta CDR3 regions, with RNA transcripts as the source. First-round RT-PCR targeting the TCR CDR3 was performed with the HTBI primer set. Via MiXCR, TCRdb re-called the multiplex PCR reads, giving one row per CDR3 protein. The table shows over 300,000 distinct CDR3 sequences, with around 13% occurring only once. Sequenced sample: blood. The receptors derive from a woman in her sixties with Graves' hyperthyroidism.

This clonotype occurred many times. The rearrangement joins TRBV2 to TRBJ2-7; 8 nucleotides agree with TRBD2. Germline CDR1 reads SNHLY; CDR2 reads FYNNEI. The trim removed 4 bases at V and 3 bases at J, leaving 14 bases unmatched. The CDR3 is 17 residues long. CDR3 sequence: CASSAGFAGGGYYEQYF. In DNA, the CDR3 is TGTGCCAGCAGTGCGGGATTCGCCGGGGGGGGGTACTACGAGCAGTACTTC.

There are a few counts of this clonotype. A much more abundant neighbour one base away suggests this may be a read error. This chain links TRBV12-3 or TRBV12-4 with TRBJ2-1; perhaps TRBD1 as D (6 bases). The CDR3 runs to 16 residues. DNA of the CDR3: TGTGCCAGCAGCGCCCAGGGGCCGCCATCCTACAATGGGCAGTTCTTC. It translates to CASSAQGPPSYNGQFF.

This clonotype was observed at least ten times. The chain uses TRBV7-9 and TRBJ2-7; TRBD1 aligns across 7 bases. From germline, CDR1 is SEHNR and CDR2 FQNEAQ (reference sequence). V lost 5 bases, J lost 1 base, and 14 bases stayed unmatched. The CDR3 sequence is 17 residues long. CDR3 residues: CASSPKWDRLPSYEQYF. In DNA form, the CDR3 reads TGTGCCAGCAGCCCAAAATGGGACAGACTCCCATCCTACGAGCAGTACTTC.

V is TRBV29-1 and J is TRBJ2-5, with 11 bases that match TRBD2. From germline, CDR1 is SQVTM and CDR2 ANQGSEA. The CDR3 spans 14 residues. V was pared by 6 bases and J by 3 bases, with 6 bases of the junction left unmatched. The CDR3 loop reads CSVAGLAGEETQYF. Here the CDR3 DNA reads TGCAGCGTCGCCGGACTAGCGGGCGAAGAGACCCAGTACTTC.

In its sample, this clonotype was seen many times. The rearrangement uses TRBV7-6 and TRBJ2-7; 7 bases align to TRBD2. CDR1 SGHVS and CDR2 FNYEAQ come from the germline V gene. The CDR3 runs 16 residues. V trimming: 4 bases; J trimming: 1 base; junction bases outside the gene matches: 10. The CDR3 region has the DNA TGTGCCAGCAGCTCTTTGGGCGGGAGTGGATCCTACGAGCAGTACTTC. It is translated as CASSSLGGSGSYEQYF.

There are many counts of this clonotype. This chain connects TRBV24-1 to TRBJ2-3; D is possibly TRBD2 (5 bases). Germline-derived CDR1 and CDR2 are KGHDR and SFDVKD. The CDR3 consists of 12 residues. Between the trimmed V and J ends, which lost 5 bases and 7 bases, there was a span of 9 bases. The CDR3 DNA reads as TGTGCCACCAGTGGATTAGCGAATACGCAGTATTTT. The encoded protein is CATSGLANTQYF.

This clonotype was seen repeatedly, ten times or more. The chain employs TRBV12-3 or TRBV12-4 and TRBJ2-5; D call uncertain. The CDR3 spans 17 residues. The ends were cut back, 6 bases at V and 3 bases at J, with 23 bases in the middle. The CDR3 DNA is TGTGCCAGCAGCAGAAGCCCAGAAGACTCGGAAAAAGAGACCCAGTACTTC. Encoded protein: CASSRSPEDSEKETQYF.

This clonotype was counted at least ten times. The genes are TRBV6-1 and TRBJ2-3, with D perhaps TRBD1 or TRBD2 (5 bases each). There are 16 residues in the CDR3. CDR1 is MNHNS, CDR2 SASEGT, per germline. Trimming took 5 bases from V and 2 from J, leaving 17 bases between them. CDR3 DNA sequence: TGTGCCAGCAGTTCAGCGGTTTCGGGGCTCACAGATACGCAGTATTTT. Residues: CASSSAVSGLTDTQYF.

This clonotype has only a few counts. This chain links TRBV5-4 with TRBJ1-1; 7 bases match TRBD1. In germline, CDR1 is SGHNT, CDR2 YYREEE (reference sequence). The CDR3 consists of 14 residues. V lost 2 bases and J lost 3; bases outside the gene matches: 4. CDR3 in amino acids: CASSFRTGYTEAFF. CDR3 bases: TGTGCCAGCAGCTTCCGGACAGGCTACACTGAAGCTTTCTTT.

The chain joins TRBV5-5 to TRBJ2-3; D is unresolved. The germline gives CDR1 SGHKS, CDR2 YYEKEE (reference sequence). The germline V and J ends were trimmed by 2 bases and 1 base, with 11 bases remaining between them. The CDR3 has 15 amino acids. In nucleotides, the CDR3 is TGTGCCAGCAGCTTAACGGCTGCCCGCACAGATACGCAGTATTTT. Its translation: CASSLTAARTDTQYF.

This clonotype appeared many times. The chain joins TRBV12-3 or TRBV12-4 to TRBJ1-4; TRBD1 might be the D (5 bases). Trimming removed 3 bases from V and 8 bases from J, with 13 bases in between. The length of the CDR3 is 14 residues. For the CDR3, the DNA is TGTGCCAGCAGTTTGTTCGGGGGTGAGGAAAAACTGTTTTTT. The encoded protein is CASSLFGGEEKLFF.